The 10 T cell receptor beta chains below come from one sample, sequenced in a study of T-cell reconstitution after alpha-beta-depleted transplantation in children. The TCRbeta library incorporated unique molecular identifiers. TCRdb recomputed calls from the PCR reads with MiXCR, one row per CDR3 protein. The repertoire has roughly 670,000 distinct CDR3 sequences, under 15% of them found once; the top ten carry around 0.79%. The sequencing here drew on PBMCs, taken before TCRalphabeta/CD19-depleted stem cell transplant. The receptor source for this set is a girl between 2 and 10 years old with congenital amegakaryocytic thrombocytopenia, due to receive a stem cell transplant.

In this sample, this clonotype turned up many times. V gene TRBV5-1 combines with J gene TRBJ1-1; 8 nucleotides match TRBD1. The CDR3 is 14 amino acids. CDR1 SGHRS and CDR2 YFSETQ come from the germline V gene. V dropped 0 bases and J dropped 5; count of bases not matched to a gene: 3. CDR3 in amino acids: CASSLGDRTTEAFF. CDR3 DNA: TGCGCCAGCAGCTTGGGGGACAGGACAACTGAAGCTTTCTTT.

In this sample, this clonotype turned up many times. This sequence joins TRBV4-1 and TRBJ2-2, with D possibly matching TRBD1 (6 bases). In germline, CDR1 is MGHRA, CDR2 YSYEKL. CDR3 size: 17 residues. Trimming shortened V by 0 bases and J by 2 bases, and 13 bases separated the two germline ends. CDR3 in DNA: TGCGCCAGCAGCCAAGAAAGGACAGCTTTTAACACCGGGGAGCTGTTTTTT. Translated: CASSQERTAFNTGELFF.

This chain joins TRBV20-1 and TRBJ2-7; 12 bases are shared with TRBD2. CDR3 length: 16 residues. The J segment lost 0 bases and the V segment lost 5 bases, leaving 8 bases of the junction unmatched. The germline V gene has CDR1 DFQATT and CDR2 SNEGSKA (reference sequence). The CDR3 here is CSARRTSGAFSYEQYF. The CDR3 bases are TGCAGTGCTCGGCGGACTAGCGGGGCCTTCTCCTACGAGCAGTACTTC.

Concerning this clonotype itself: A much larger clone is a single base away; this may be a read error. CDR3 DNA: TGCGCCAGCAGACGATTATCCACCATCAATGAGCAGTTCTTC. As protein: CASRRLSTINEQFF. This chain joins TRBV5-1 and TRBJ2-1, with D unresolved. The CDR3 loop spans 14 amino acids. V shed 5 bases and J shed 6 bases, with 15 bases lying between them. The germline V gene has CDR1 SGHRS and CDR2 YFSETQ. Complete variable domain (other parts from reference TRBV5-1 and TRBJ2-1): KAGVTQTPRYLIKTRGQQVTLSCSPISGHRSVSWYQQTPGQGLQFLFEYFSETQRNKGNFPGRFSGRQFSNSRSEMNVSTLELGDSALYLCASRRLSTINEQFFGPGTRLTVL.

This clonotype was counted at least ten times. The V gene is TRBV6-2 or TRBV6-3, the J gene TRBJ2-3, with D maybe TRBD2 (6 bases). CDR3 length: 17 amino acids. V lost 2 bases, J lost 3 bases, and 18 bases lay in between. Germline CDR1 reads MNHEY; CDR2 reads SVGEGT. The CDR3: CASSYVWGERATDTQYF. The CDR3 coding sequence is TGTGCCAGCAGTTACGTTTGGGGGGAGAGGGCAACAGATACGCAGTATTTT.

V usage is TRBV3-1 and J usage is TRBJ2-1; 12 nucleotides agree with TRBD2. The germline CDR1 and CDR2 sequences are LGHDT and YNNKEL (reference sequence). V lost 10 bases and J lost 2; bases outside the gene matches: 18. This CDR3 has 19 residues. Here the CDR3 reads CAICLDIRLAGEPYNEQFF. The CDR3 coding sequence is TGTGCCATCTGTTTAGATATAAGACTAGCGGGAGAGCCCTACAATGAGCAGTTCTTC.

The chain employs TRBV6-4 and TRBJ2-3; D might be TRBD1 or TRBD2, each matching 6 bases. CDR3 length equals 19 residues. The germline gives CDR1 MRHNA, CDR2 SNTAGT. Trimming removed 5 bases at V and 2 bases at J, with 26 bases between. The CDR3 sequence is CASSLGRVRGRLLTDTQYF. The CDR3 nucleotides are TGTGCCAGCAGTCTGGGCCGGGTCCGGGGGCGTCTTCTCACAGATACGCAGTATTTT.

The genes are TRBV7-6 and TRBJ2-2; no firm D call. Germline V gene data show CDR1 as SGHVS and CDR2 as FNYEAQ. V lost 5 bases, J lost 8 bases, and 15 bases lay in between. This CDR3 contains 14 residues. The chain's CDR3 is CASSPLSVGGELFF. CDR3 nucleotides: TGTGCCAGCAGCCCCCTAAGCGTGGGGGGGGAGCTGTTTTTT.

This clonotype appeared many times. The chain has TRBV29-1 and TRBJ2-7; 8 nucleotides line up with TRBD1. This CDR3 comprises 14 residues. Trimming at V came to 7 bases and at J to 2 bases, leaving 10 bases not matched to a gene. Germline loops: CDR1 SQVTM, CDR2 ANQGSEA. This CDR3 reads CSAVPRDRPYEQYF. CDR3 bases: TGCAGCGCCGTCCCCCGGGACAGGCCCTACGAGCAGTACTTC.

Notes on this clonotype: One junction end does not reproduce the germline sequence, and a read error may be involved. In nucleotides, the CDR3 is TGCGCCAGCAGCTCCCCAGCGGGAGCGAACACCGGGGAGCCGTTTTTT. It specifies CASSSPAGANTGEPFF. The rearrangement links TRBV5-1 to TRBJ2-2; TRBD2 matches at 8 bases. CDR1 is SGHRS, CDR2 YFSETQ, per germline. This CDR3 has 16 amino acids.